The 21 T cell receptor beta chains reported below all come from one sample, sequenced in a study of T-cell reconstitution after alpha-beta-depleted transplantation in children. Preparing the TCRbeta library involved the use of unique molecular identifiers. TCRdb re-called the PCR reads through MiXCR, storing one row per CDR3 protein. The profile shows about 400,000 distinct CDR3 sequences, about an eighth of them singletons. The input for sequencing was PBMCs, taken from the stem cell graft. The receptors were sampled from a human donor who donated a stem cell graft to a child with Fanconi anemia.

In its sample, this clonotype was seen a few times. The chain joins TRBV5-1 to TRBJ1-3, with TRBD1 identical over 7 bases. CDR1 is SGHRS, CDR2 YFSETQ, per germline. The ends lost 2 bases at V and 2 bases at J; junction bases unmatched: 7. The CDR3 runs to 16 residues. The CDR3 coding sequence is TGCGCCAGCAGCTTAACAGGGGAACGAACTGGAAACACCATATATTTT. It translates to CASSLTGERTGNTIYF.

This chain connects TRBV7-2 to TRBJ2-2; no definite D call. Looked up from germline, CDR1 is SGHTA and CDR2 is FQGNSA. The CDR3 has 14 amino acids. Between the trimmed V and J ends, which lost 5 bases and 6 bases, there was a span of 13 bases. The CDR3 loop reads CASSLLSFPGELFF. The CDR3 nucleotides are TGTGCCAGCAGCCTCCTCAGTTTCCCCGGGGAGCTGTTTTTT.

This clonotype came up many times. The chain combines TRBV12-3 or TRBV12-4 with TRBJ1-2; 8 bases map to TRBD1. There are 16 residues in the CDR3. After removal of 6 bases from V and 8 bases from J, the junction contained 17 bases not matched to a gene. The CDR3 DNA sequence: TGTGCCAGCAGCCCGCGAGGACAGGGTTTTACGCGAGGCTACACCTTC. Translation: CASSPRGQGFTRGYTF.

This chain uses TRBV6-1 with TRBJ2-5; the D call may be TRBD1 or TRBD2 (6 bases each). The CDR3 extends over 14 amino acids. V was pared by 7 bases and J by 0 bases, with 12 bases between. The germline V gene has CDR1 MNHNS and CDR2 SASEGT. The DNA for the CDR3 is TGTGCCAGCAAACAGGGACTGTACCAAGAGACCCAGTACTTC. Protein sequence: CASKQGLYQETQYF.

The V gene is TRBV11-2, the J gene TRBJ2-1; D is perhaps TRBD1 (6 bases). Trimming pared 5 bases from V and 10 bases from J, leaving 15 bases between. Germline CDR1 reads SGHAT; CDR2 reads FQNNGV. This CDR3 has 13 amino acids. DNA of the CDR3: TGTGCCAGCAGCCCGACACTCCAGGGGGAGCAGTTCTTC. Translating it yields CASSPTLQGEQFF.

The chain uses TRBV19 and TRBJ2-7, with D hard to call. Germline V gene lookup returns CDR1 LNHDA and CDR2 SQIVND (reference sequence). V lost 3 bases and J lost 3, with 9 bases in between. CDR3 size: 13 residues. The CDR3 DNA reads TGTGCCAGTAGTATCTCACATTTCTACGAGCAGTACTTC. Protein: CASSISHFYEQYF.

This clonotype was counted many times. The chain carries TRBV5-6 and TRBJ2-3; TRBD2 might be the D (5 bases). There are 15 residues in the CDR3. V lost 3 bases and J 4 bases, leaving 15 bases between the germline ends. Germline lookup yields CDR1 SGHDT and CDR2 YYEEEE. CDR3 coding DNA: TGTGCCAGCAGCTCCACAACCTCGGGGTCAGATACGCAGTATTTT. The encoded protein is CASSSTTSGSDTQYF.

The rearrangement links TRBV12-3 or TRBV12-4 to TRBJ2-7, with 10 bases fitting TRBD1. V dropped 7 bases and J dropped 5; count of bases not matched to a gene: 11. The length of the CDR3 is 15 residues. CDR3 sequence: CASIPGDRGLDEQYF. The CDR3, as DNA: TGTGCCAGCATTCCCGGTGACAGGGGGCTAGACGAGCAGTACTTC.

The CDR3 nucleotides read TGCGCCAGCAGCTTGGAGGTGACTAGAGGGGAGACCCAGTACTTC. It translates to CASSLEVTRGETQYF. The V gene is TRBV5-1, the J gene TRBJ2-5, with a tentative D call TRBD2 (6 bases). The CDR3 runs to 15 residues. The V gene lost 0 bases and the J gene lost 5 bases, with 14 bases spanning the gap. Per the germline V gene, CDR1 is SGHRS and CDR2 is YFSETQ.

This clonotype was recorded many times. The rearrangement joins TRBV6-1 to TRBJ2-7; maybe TRBD2 (5 bases). Germline V gene data show CDR1 as MNHNS and CDR2 as SASEGT. The CDR3 sequence is 14 residues long. The V end was cut by 6 bases, the J end by 0 bases, with 12 bases between. The CDR3 loop reads CASSPQRSSYEQYF. Here the CDR3 DNA reads TGTGCCAGCAGCCCCCAGCGGAGCTCCTACGAGCAGTACTTC.

This clonotype has ten or more counts. CDR3 DNA: TGTGCCAGCAGCGAGCGGGACAGGGGGTTCACCGGGGAGCTGTTTTTT. It yields the protein CASSERDRGFTGELFF. The chain recombines TRBV5-4 with TRBJ2-2; TRBD1 agrees at 11 bases. There are 16 residues in the CDR3. Looked up from germline, CDR1 is SGHNT and CDR2 is YYREEE (reference sequence). With V trimmed by 4 bases and J by 4 bases, 6 bases remained unmatched.

The chain recombines TRBV28 with TRBJ1-3; maybe TRBD1 (5 bases). V was shortened by 7 bases and J by 4 bases, with 14 bases between the two germline ends. This CDR3 spans 14 amino acids. Germline loops: CDR1 MDHEN, CDR2 SYDVKM. As DNA, the CDR3 is TGTGCCAGCATCCCCGGGACCGCCGGAAACACCATATATTTT. Translating it yields CASIPGTAGNTIYF.

This clonotype showed up just a few times. This chain links TRBV15 with TRBJ2-1, with D perhaps matching TRBD1 (6 bases). CDR3 length: 16 residues. Trimming pared 5 bases from V and 1 base from J, leaving 15 bases between. CDR1 is LNHNV, CDR2 YYDKDF, per germline (reference sequence). The CDR3 DNA reads as TGTGCCACCAGCCCCCGTCTCGGACAGTCCTACAATGAGCAGTTCTTC. This gives the protein CATSPRLGQSYNEQFF.

This clonotype was seen at least ten times. The chain has TRBV18 and TRBJ2-7, with unresolved D. Germline CDR1 KGHSH, CDR2 LQKENI. With 2 bases removed from V and 5 bases from J, the gap between germline ends came to 7 bases. The CDR3 is 12 residues long. CDR3 region: CASSPGGNEQYF. CDR3 DNA sequence: TGTGCCAGCTCACCAGGCGGCAACGAGCAGTACTTC.

This clonotype was picked up many times. The chain links TRBV5-1 to TRBJ2-2; D is undetermined. The length of the CDR3 is 11 residues. V lost 7 bases, J lost 2 bases, and 3 bases lay in between. Per germline, CDR1 SGHRS and CDR2 YFSETQ. The CDR3 spells CASGNTGELFF. The CDR3 DNA sequence: TGCGCCAGCGGCAACACCGGGGAGCTGTTTTTT.

The gene calls are TRBV11-2 and TRBJ2-2; D is unclear. The CDR3 covers 12 residues. Trimming stripped 5 bases from V and 4 bases from J, with 5 bases between. Germline-derived CDR1 and CDR2 are SGHAT and FQNNGV. The chain's CDR3 is CASSPVTGELFF. CDR3 bases: TGTGCCAGCAGCCCAGTCACCGGGGAGCTGTTTTTT.

This chain connects TRBV20-1 to TRBJ1-1; D is uncertain. This CDR3 region has 14 residues. Trimming shortened V by 3 bases and J by 1 base, and 12 bases separated the two germline ends. The germline V gene encodes CDR1 DFQATT and CDR2 SNEGSKA (reference sequence). The DNA for the CDR3 is TGCAGTGCTAGGGGAGGAGGTGGGAACACTGAAGCTTTCTTT. As protein: CSARGGGGNTEAFF.

This clonotype was counted at least ten times. This chain links TRBV2 with TRBJ1-1; D remains ambiguous. CDR3 length: 11 amino acids. Germline-derived CDR1 and CDR2 are SNHLY and FYNNEI. V shed 8 bases and J shed 11 bases, with 15 bases lying between them. CDR3 in amino acids: CASLRDRYAFF. The CDR3 nucleotides read TGTGCCAGCCTCCGCGATAGGTACGCTTTCTTT.

The chain employs TRBV20-1 and TRBJ2-1, with TRBD1 identical over 11 bases. Germline CDR1 is DFQATT and CDR2 is SNEGSKA (reference sequence). Unmatched junction bases numbered 9, after V lost 5 bases and J lost 9 bases. The CDR3 is 14 amino acids. In nucleotides, the CDR3 is TGCAGTGCTCCCGGGACAGGGGGAATTATTGAGCAGTTCTTC. Translating gives CSAPGTGGIIEQFF.

This clonotype was observed a handful of times. This chain connects TRBV12-3 or TRBV12-4 to TRBJ2-1; the match to TRBD2 covers 7 bases. This CDR3 contains 15 residues. Losses at the gene ends were 3 bases for V and 3 bases for J; bases not matched to a gene: 5. The CDR3 coding sequence is TGTGCCAGCAGTTTGGCCGCGGGGGACTACAATGAGCAGTTCTTC. Its protein is CASSLAAGDYNEQFF.

This clonotype was observed at least ten times. The chain links TRBV7-2 to TRBJ2-2; 9 bases are shared with TRBD1. Per the germline V gene, CDR1 is SGHTA and CDR2 is FQGNSA. The V and J ends lost 5 bases and 4 bases, in that order; junction bases with no gene match: 8. The CDR3 has 16 amino acids. CDR3 in DNA: TGTGCCAGCAGCATCTACAGGGGGCACCGCACCGGGGAGCTGTTTTTT. Translated, it gives CASSIYRGHRTGELFF.